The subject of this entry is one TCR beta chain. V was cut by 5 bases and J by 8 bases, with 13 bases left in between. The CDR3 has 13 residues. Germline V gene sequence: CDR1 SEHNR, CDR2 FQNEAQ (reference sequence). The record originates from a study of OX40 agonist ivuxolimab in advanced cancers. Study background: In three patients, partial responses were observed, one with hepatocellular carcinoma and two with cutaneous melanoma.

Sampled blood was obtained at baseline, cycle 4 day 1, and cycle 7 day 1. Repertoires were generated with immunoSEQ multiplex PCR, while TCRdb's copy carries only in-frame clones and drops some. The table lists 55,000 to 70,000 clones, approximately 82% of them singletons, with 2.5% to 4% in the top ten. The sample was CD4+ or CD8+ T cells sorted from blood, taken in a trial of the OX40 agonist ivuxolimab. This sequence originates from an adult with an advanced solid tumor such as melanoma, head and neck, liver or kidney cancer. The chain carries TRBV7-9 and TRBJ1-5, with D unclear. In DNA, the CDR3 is TGTGCCAGCAGCCTTAACGCGGGAGAGCCCCAGCATTTT. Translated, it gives CASSLNAGEPQHF.